Many counts were recorded for the clone carrying this TCR beta chain. Its target is unknown. Unique molecular identifiers were used in preparing the TCRbeta library. TCRdb analysed the PCR reads with MiXCR anew, one entry per CDR3 protein. The data contain roughly 350,000 distinct CDR3 sequences, 15% to 20% of them singletons. CDR1 is MDHEN and CDR2 is SYDVKM in the germline V gene. The CDR3 covers 14 residues. The V end lost 6 bases, the J end lost 0 bases, and 11 bases lay between the germline ends. The sample is drawn from a study of T-cell reconstitution after alpha-beta-depleted transplantation in children. The study's findings and limits: High day-60 TCRbeta diversity in some patients came from surviving recipient T cells and thymic progenitors. T-cell numbers and diversity, one year after transplant, stemmed largely from T cells that were newly produced. The origin of alpha-beta T cells about two months after transplant was reportedly several hundred expanded graft clones.

This TCR was sampled from a male patient between 2 and 10 years old who had a stem cell transplant for acute lymphoblastic leukemia, so the T cells may come from the graft donor. The sequences come from PBMCs, mostly from graft donor cells, collected 360 days after TCRalphabeta/CD19-depleted stem cell transplant. The rearrangement uses TRBV28 and TRBJ2-5, with D possibly matching TRBD2 (6 bases). CDR3 coding DNA: TGTGCCAGCAGACCCGGGAGCTACCAAGAGACCCAGTACTTC. Its protein product is CASRPGSYQETQYF.